The sequence of this TCR beta chain was determined in a study of T cells in Graves' hyperthyroidism and ophthalmopathy. This CDR3 is built from 15 residues. Germline CDR1 and CDR2: LNHNV and YYDKDF (reference sequence). V was cut by 0 bases and J by 0 bases, with 6 bases left in between. This clonotype has ten or more counts. Amplified TCR beta CDR3 regions came from RNA transcripts. During a first-round RT-PCR of the TCR CDR3, the HTBI primer set was used. From the multiplex PCR reads, TCRdb called clonotypes with MiXCR, one entry per CDR3 protein. The table includes approximately 590,000 distinct CDR3 sequences, 15% to 19% detected once. The diagnostic basis comprised clinical symptoms, serum thyroxine and TRAb, thyroid ultrasound and orbital computed tomography.

The sequencing input was blood. This receptor was identified in a young woman with Graves' hyperthyroidism. The chain couples TRBV15 to TRBJ1-5; D not resolved. The CDR3 spells CATSREDPSNQPQHF. The CDR3 DNA follows: TGTGCCACCAGCAGAGAGGACCCTAGCAATCAGCCCCAGCATTTT.